A selection of T cell receptor beta chains follows, all from one sample in a study of control samples from healthy donors and cancer patients. Generated by immunoSEQ multiplex PCR, the TCRdb table keeps only in-frame clones and is missing some. The sample records around 78,000 clones, approximately 94% being singletons. Sequenced material: blood. Receptor source: a woman under 30 in good health. Both conserved end residues are part of each CDR3. The D gene is left open where the match is weak. The size of a clone is reported for some rows only, either as once, few or many, or as a class for expanded clones.

>-|-|TRBV7-2|13|TRBJ2-3
TGTGCCAGCAGCTTAGGGGTTTCCGATACGCAGTATTTT
CASSLGVSDTQYF
>once|-|TRBV12-3/TRBV12-4|13|TRBJ1-1
TGTGCCAGCAGTTGGAGTCCAAACACTGAAGCTTTCTTT
CASSWSPNTEAFF
>-|TRBD1|TRBV15|14|TRBJ1-2
TGTGCCACCTCAACAGGGGGGTCTAACTATGGCTACACCTTC
CATSTGGSNYGYTF
>-|TRBD2|TRBV7-9|17|TRBJ2-1
TGTGCCAGCAGCTGGCGACCCGGGACTAGCCTTCCCGATGAGCAGTTCTTC
CASSWRPGTSLPDEQFF
>-|-|TRBV11-1|15|TRBJ2-1
TGTGCCAGCAGCTTAGATGCTGGGGGGCAGGCCAGGGAGTTCTTC
CASSLDAGGQAREFF
>-|-|TRBV11-2|16|TRBJ1-1
TGTGCCAGCAGCTTAGAGGTTCGGGGGGCTTGGACTGAAGCTTTCTTT
CASSLEVRGAWTEAFF
>once|TRBD2|TRBV2|17|TRBJ2-5
TGTGCCAGCAGTGGACCCCCCGTTGCGGGAGGGTTGGAGACCCAGTACTTC
CASSGPPVAGGLETQYF
>-|-|TRBV7-2|15|TRBJ1-3
TGTGCCAGCAGCTTAGCGGGGCAGGGGGGAAACACCATATATTTT
CASSLAGQGGNTIYF
>-|-|TRBV7-9|13|TRBJ1-1
TGTGCCAGCAGCGTGACTATTAACACTGAAGCTTTCTTT
CASSVTINTEAFF
>few|-|TRBV27|11|TRBJ2-1
TGTGCCAGCAGTTTATGGGATGAGCAGTTCTTC
CASSLWDEQFF
>-|-|TRBV9|15|TRBJ2-7
TGTGCCAGCAGCGCAGACGTACAGGGTATCAACGAGCAGTACTTC
CASSADVQGINEQYF
>-|TRBD1|TRBV6-5|14|TRBJ1-1
TGTGCCAGCGACCGGACAGGGGAGGACACTGAAGCTTTCTTT
CASDRTGEDTEAFF
>-|-|TRBV28|17|TRBJ2-6
TGTGCCAGCAGTTTCAGCAGAGGCTTCTCTGGGGCCAACGTCCTGACTTTC
CASSFSRGFSGANVLTF
>-|TRBD1|TRBV18|12|TRBJ1-1
TGTGCCAGCCGGACAGGGAACACTGAAGCTTTCTTT
CASRTGNTEAFF
>-|TRBD1|TRBV18|15|TRBJ1-6
TGTGCCAGCTCAGCCGACAGGGGCGGGAATTCACCCCTCCACTTT
CASSADRGGNSPLHF
>-|-|TRBV29-1|15|TRBJ1-1
TGCAGCGTAATACAGGGTCGGTCGATGAACACTGAAGCTTTCTTT
CSVIQGRSMNTEAFF
>few|TRBD1|TRBV7-2|14|TRBJ2-1
TGTGCCAGCAGATGGACAGGGGTGGTCAATGAGCAGTTCTTC
CASRWTGVVNEQFF
>-|-|TRBV5-4|12|TRBJ2-5
TGTGCCAGCAGCTTGGGACAAGAGACCCAGTACTTC
CASSLGQETQYF
>-|TRBD1|TRBV28|14|TRBJ2-5
TGTGCCAGCAGCGGGGACAGGGCTCAAGAGACCCAGTACTTC
CASSGDRAQETQYF
>-|-|TRBV27|14|TRBJ1-1
TGTGCCAGCAGTTTATCTGGGGGTAGGACTGAAGCTTTCTTT
CASSLSGGRTEAFF
>-|-|TRBV12-3/TRBV12-4|9|TRBJ1-2
TGTGCCAGCAGTCCCCCACCCACCTTC
CASSPPPTF
>-|-|TRBV5-1|11|TRBJ2-7
TGCGCCAGCAGCTCCGCCTACGAGCAGTACTTC
CASSSAYEQYF
>few|-|TRBV27|13|TRBJ2-2
TGTGCCAGCAGTTTTCCCGGGACCGGGGAGCTGTTTTTT
CASSFPGTGELFF
>-|-|TRBV6-4|15|TRBJ2-1
TGTGCCAGCAGTGCGTCCGGGACTGGGGGGAATGAGCAGTTCTTC
CASSASGTGGNEQFF
>-|-|TRBV3-1/TRBV3-2|17|TRBJ2-2
-
CASSQVRGLHPPGSCFF
>-|-|TRBV3-1/TRBV3-2|12|TRBJ2-1
TGTGCCAGCAGCCGGGGGCCCAATGAGCAGTTCTTC
CASSRGPNEQFF
>-|TRBD1|TRBV10-3|14|TRBJ1-4
TGTGCCTCACGGACAGGGGCAACTAATGAAAAACTGTTTTTT
CASRTGATNEKLFF
>-|TRBD1|TRBV7-9|15|TRBJ1-5
TGTGCCAGCAGCTTCGGGACAGGGTTTAATCAGCCCCAGCATTTT
CASSFGTGFNQPQHF
>-|TRBD2|TRBV24-1|14|TRBJ2-3
TGTGCCACCAGGGCGGGAGGATGGACAGATACGCAGTATTTT
CATRAGGWTDTQYF
>-|TRBD2|TRBV4-3|16|TRBJ2-1
TGCGCCAGCAGCCAAGAATGGCTAGCGGGATACAATGAGCAGTTCTTC
CASSQEWLAGYNEQFF
>-|-|TRBV5-6|14|TRBJ1-1
TGTGCCAGCAGCTTGGGGGTGGCGGGCACTGAAGCTTTCTTT
CASSLGVAGTEAFF
>few|TRBD2|TRBV7-9|14|TRBJ2-2
TGTGCCAGCAGCTCGGGACTAGCGATCGGGGAGCTGTTTTTT
CASSSGLAIGELFF
>-|-|TRBV29-1|12|TRBJ1-2
TGCAGCGTTGTACTGGGTAACTATGGCTACACCTTC
CSVVLGNYGYTF
>-|TRBD2|TRBV28|15|TRBJ2-7
TGTGCCAGCAGTCCCGGGACTAGCGGGGGTAACGAGCAGTACTTC
CASSPGTSGGNEQYF
>-|-|TRBV27|13|TRBJ1-5
TGTGTGTCTCAGGGCTATAGCAATCAGCCCCAGCATTTT
CVSQGYSNQPQHF
>-|-|TRBV29-1|11|TRBJ1-2
TGCAGCGTTGAGGGAGACTATGGCTACACCTTC
CSVEGDYGYTF
>-|TRBD1|TRBV2|15|TRBJ1-2
TGTGCCAGCAGGGGACAGGGGGCGCGGGTAGGTGGCTACACCTTC
CASRGQGARVGGYTF
>-|TRBD1|TRBV9|16|TRBJ2-5
TGTGCCAGCAGCAAAACCCTCGGACAGGTCCAAGAGACCCAGTACTTC
CASSKTLGQVQETQYF
>-|-|TRBV9|17|TRBJ2-3
TGTGCCAGCAGCGTAGATTCCGGACTCCCACGCGAGGATACGCAGTATTTT
CASSVDSGLPREDTQYF
>-|-|TRBV29-1|11|TRBJ1-1
TGCAGCGTTGAAGGGGACACTGAAGCTTTCTTT
CSVEGDTEAFF
>-|-|TRBV28|12|TRBJ2-7
TGTGCCAGCAGTTCTGACCCCGGACAGCAGTACTTC
CASSSDPGQQYF
>-|-|TRBV2|13|TRBJ1-3
TGTGCCAGCAGTTGGACGTCTGGAAACACCATATATTTT
CASSWTSGNTIYF
>-|-|TRBV4-1|14|TRBJ2-1
TGCGCCAGCAGCCAAGTGATCGTCCGGAATGAGCAGTTCTTC
CASSQVIVRNEQFF
>-|TRBD2|TRBV2|18|TRBJ2-7
TGTGCCAGCAGTGAAGCAGGCGGGGGAAGGGAGGGCCGGGGCGAGCAGTACTTC
CASSEAGGGREGRGEQYF
>once|TRBD2|TRBV6-6|16|TRBJ2-3
TGTGCCAGCACCCATAGCGGGAGAGTTGGCACAGATACGCAGTATTTT
CASTHSGRVGTDTQYF
>-|TRBD1|TRBV5-3|14|TRBJ2-5
TGTGCCAGAAGCTTGGGACAGGGCAAAGAGACCCAGTACTTC
CARSLGQGKETQYF
>-|TRBD1|TRBV6-6|15|TRBJ1-2
TGTGCCAGCAGCCGGAGGCCGACAGGGATCAACGGCTACACCTTC
CASSRRPTGINGYTF
>-|TRBD1|TRBV2|13|TRBJ2-7
TGTGCCAGCGGGGGACAGGGGGTAGGGGAGCAGTACTTC
CASGGQGVGEQYF
>once|-|TRBV11-1|14|TRBJ1-1
TGTGCCAGCAGCAAAAGGGTGGGGGGAACTGAAGCTTTCTTT
CASSKRVGGTEAFF
>-|-|TRBV9|15|TRBJ2-1
TGTGCCAGCAGCGTAGAAGGGACGACGAACAATGAGCAGTTCTTC
CASSVEGTTNNEQFF
>-|TRBD1|TRBV19|13|TRBJ2-7
TGTGCCAGTCAGCGGGACAGGGGATACGAGCAGTACTTC
CASQRDRGYEQYF
>-|-|TRBV19|16|TRBJ1-4
TGTGCCAGTAGTCCCATGCTCCGGGGGAGTTATGAAAAACTGTTTTTT
CASSPMLRGSYEKLFF
>-|-|TRBV2|14|TRBJ1-2
TGTGCCAGCAGAGGAACAGGTGCCCATTGGGGCTACACCTTC
CASRGTGAHWGYTF
>-|-|TRBV5-4|13|TRBJ1-2
TGTGCCAGCAGCTTGGTGGTTAGCCATGGCTACACCTTC
CASSLVVSHGYTF
>once|TRBD2|TRBV7-6|19|TRBJ2-7
TGTGCCAGCATCATACCCCTAGCGGGAGTACTCTGGAGCTCCTACGAGCAGTACTTC
CASIIPLAGVLWSSYEQYF
>-|TRBD2|TRBV19|16|TRBJ2-2
TGTGCCAGTATACCGGGACTAGCGGGTGCTACCGGGGAGCTGTTTTTT
CASIPGLAGATGELFF
>-|-|TRBV19|16|TRBJ1-2
TGTGCCAGTAGCCCAACTCTGCGGGGTGGTAACTATGGCTACACCTTC
CASSPTLRGGNYGYTF
>-|-|TRBV6-5|16|TRBJ1-6
TGTGCCAGCAGTTACTCGATTGGACATTATAATTCACCCCTCCACTTT
CASSYSIGHYNSPLHF
>-|TRBD1|TRBV9|17|TRBJ1-5
TGTGCCAGCAGCGTAGGACCTGTTCAGGGGGGCAATCAGCCCCAGCATTTT
CASSVGPVQGGNQPQHF